This passage covers 29 T cell receptor beta chains from one sample sequenced in a study of a mutant IDH1 vaccine in newly diagnosed glioma. The antigens of these receptors remain unknown. The protocol was immunoSEQ multiplex PCR, while the TCRdb copy is restricted to in-frame clones and leaves out a portion. Of 40,000 or so clones detected, approximately 90% appear once; the ten largest clones hold 2.6%. Time point noted: week 5, during vaccination. One vaccine dose held 300 ug of mutant IDH1 20-mer peptide and came with topical imiquimod. The sequencing used PBMCs, collected from a glioma patient whose treatment included an IDH1 peptide vaccine. The receptors shown here come from a man in his fifties or sixties with glioma.

This clone appeared a single time. The chain recombines TRBV4-2 with TRBJ2-1, with TRBD2 as a possible D gene (6 bases). Per germline, CDR1 LGHNA and CDR2 YNFKEQ. Between the trimmed V and J ends, which lost 0 bases and 4 bases, there was a span of 16 bases. The CDR3 has 17 residues. CDR3 sequence reads: CASSQDLGTYSYNEQFF. The CDR3 DNA reads as TGTGCCAGCAGCCAAGATCTGGGGACTTATTCTTACAATGAGCAGTTCTTC.

The rearrangement uses TRBV18 and TRBJ1-3; D gene unclear. The V and J ends lost 6 bases and 0 bases respectively, with 12 bases between them. CDR1 and CDR2 (germline): KGHSH, LQKENI. CDR3 length equals 15 residues. The CDR3 bases are TGTGCCAGCTCGCGACCGGTTGTCTCTGGAAACACCATATATTTT. As protein: CASSRPVVSGNTIYF.

V and J are TRBV29-1 and TRBJ1-4; the D is unclear. The CDR3 totals 13 residues. V was shortened by 0 bases and J by 7 bases, with 9 bases between the two germline ends. Germline V CDR1 and CDR2: SQVTM, ANQGSEA. The CDR3 nucleotides are TGCAGCGTTGAAGATGGACGGGGTGAAAAACTGTTTTTT. Protein product: CSVEDGRGEKLFF.

The chain has TRBV25-1 and TRBJ2-7; D is possibly TRBD1 (5 bases). Trimming took off 1 base at V and 1 base at J, with 11 bases between the two ends. Germline CDR1 is MGHDK and CDR2 is SYGVNS. The CDR3 is made up of 15 amino acids. The CDR3 sequence is CASSESGRASYEQYF. Written as DNA, the CDR3 is TGTGCCAGCAGTGAATCGGGCAGGGCTTCCTACGAGCAGTACTTC.

The chain uses TRBV18 and TRBJ1-1; 7 bases are a match to TRBD1. The trim removed 8 bases at V and 0 bases at J, leaving 6 bases unmatched. CDR1 KGHSH and CDR2 LQKENI come from the germline V gene. This CDR3 comprises 14 residues. CDR3 loop: CASNSGQLNTEAFF. As DNA, the CDR3 is TGTGCCAGCAATTCGGGACAGTTGAACACTGAAGCTTTCTTT. Combining the CDR3 with reference TRBV18 and TRBJ1-1 gives the whole variable domain NAGVMQNPRHLVRRRGQEARLRCSPMKGHSHVYWYRQLPEEGLKFMVYLQKENIIDESGMPKERFSAEFPKEGPSILRIQQVVRGDSAAYFCASNSGQLNTEAFFGQGTRLTVV.

The chain joins TRBV25-1 to TRBJ1-2; no clear D gene. The germline gives CDR1 MGHDK, CDR2 SYGVNS. The CDR3 sequence is 15 residues long. The V end was cut by 2 bases, the J end by 5 bases, with 15 bases between. The chain's CDR3 is CASSEAFRDQYGYTF. The CDR3 region has the DNA TGTGCCAGCAGTGAAGCCTTCCGGGATCAGTATGGCTACACCTTC.

The chain carries TRBV30 and TRBJ2-5; D is unresolved. CDR3 length equals 13 residues. V was clipped by 0 bases and J by 5 bases, with 10 bases between them. Germline-derived CDR1 and CDR2 are GTSNPN and SVGIG (reference sequence). The DNA for the CDR3 is TGTGCCTGGAGTGTACCGGTTCTGGAGACCCAGTACTTC. Encoded protein: CAWSVPVLETQYF.

In its sample, this clone was seen once. The chain couples TRBV18 to TRBJ2-1; 14 bases map to TRBD2. Unmatched junction bases numbered 14, after V lost 8 bases and J lost 5 bases. Germline assignment: CDR1 KGHSH and CDR2 LQKENI. The CDR3 is 18 amino acids. CDR3 sequence: CASTLGTSGSWRNNEQFF. CDR3 coding DNA: TGTGCCAGCACCCTTGGGACTAGCGGGAGTTGGCGTAACAATGAGCAGTTCTTC.

The gene calls are TRBV7-7 and TRBJ1-1; TRBD1 matches 11 bases. The germline gives CDR1 SSHAT, CDR2 FNYEAQ (reference sequence). This CDR3 contains 13 residues. The CDR3 DNA sequence: TGTGCTAGCGGGACAGGGGGGAACACTGAAGCTTTCTTT. Translated, it gives CASGTGGNTEAFF. Supplemented by reference TRBV7-7 and TRBJ1-1, the full variable domain reads GAGVSQSPRYKVTKRGQDVTLRCDPISSHATLYWYQQALGQGPEFLTYFNYEAQPDKSGLPSDRFSAERPEGSISTLTIQRTEQRDSAMYRCASGTGGNTEAFFGQGTRLTVV.

V usage is TRBV9 and J usage is TRBJ1-4; D is unclear. The V and J ends lost 7 bases and 8 bases respectively, with 12 bases between them. There are 12 residues in the CDR3. Germline values: CDR1 SGDLS, CDR2 YYNGEE. The CDR3 region is CASGRLGEKLFF. The DNA for the CDR3 is TGTGCCAGCGGCAGGTTAGGCGAAAAACTGTTTTTT.

The V and J genes are TRBV11-2 and TRBJ1-3; D is perhaps TRBD1 (5 bases). The CDR3 is made up of 15 amino acids. Germline V gene data show CDR1 as SGHAT and CDR2 as FQNNGV. The germline V and J ends were trimmed by 0 bases and 1 base, with 7 bases remaining between them. DNA for the CDR3: TGTGCCAGCAGCTTAGACAGGGTGTCTGGAAACACCATATATTTT. Residues: CASSLDRVSGNTIYF.

The V call is TRBV5-1, the J call TRBJ1-1, with TRBD1 as a possible D gene (5 bases). The CDR3 is 15 residues long. Per the germline V gene, CDR1 is SGHRS and CDR2 is YFSETQ. V was trimmed by 0 bases and J by 3 bases, leaving 12 bases between them. The CDR3 reads CASSLGSGLDTEAFF. Written as DNA, the CDR3 is TGCGCCAGCAGCTTGGGCTCAGGGTTAGACACTGAAGCTTTCTTT.

The gene calls are TRBV7-2 and TRBJ2-5, with TRBD1 as a possible D gene (6 bases). The ends were cut back, 5 bases at V and 2 bases at J, with 15 bases in the middle. This CDR3 has 15 amino acids. The germline V gene encodes CDR1 SGHTA and CDR2 FQGNSA. The CDR3 loop is CASSLTRTAQETQYF. DNA for the CDR3: TGTGCCAGCAGCCTAACTCGGACAGCGCAAGAGACCCAGTACTTC.

This chain links TRBV5-1 with TRBJ2-1, with TRBD2 as a possible D gene (6 bases). Germline assignment: CDR1 SGHRS and CDR2 YFSETQ. CDR3 length: 14 amino acids. V lost 4 bases to trimming and J lost 4 bases, with 12 bases between them. Here the CDR3 DNA reads TGCGCCAGCAGCGGGGTTGGGGGGTACAATGAGCAGTTCTTC. It translates to CASSGVGGYNEQFF.

This chain joins TRBV7-2 and TRBJ1-2; D unresolved. This CDR3 has 16 amino acids. Trimming shortened V by 1 base and J by 0 bases, and 12 bases separated the two germline ends. Germline V gene lookup returns CDR1 SGHTA and CDR2 FQGNSA. CDR3 DNA sequence: TGTGCCAGCAGCTTAGTACTCCAGCAAACTAACTATGGCTACACCTTC. The encoded protein is CASSLVLQQTNYGYTF.

The V gene is TRBV28, the J gene TRBJ2-1; 7 nucleotides agree with TRBD2. Germline values: CDR1 MDHEN, CDR2 SYDVKM. CDR3 length equals 15 residues. The junction had 10 bases not matched to a gene; V was cut back by 10 bases and J by 1 base. The chain's CDR3 is CATLGGSVSYNEQFF. The DNA for the CDR3 is TGTGCCACTCTGGGCGGGAGCGTGTCCTACAATGAGCAGTTCTTC.

V usage is TRBV4-3 and J usage is TRBJ2-3; tentative D call: TRBD1 (6 bases). Trimming removed 0 bases from V and 1 base from J, with 11 bases in between. CDR3 length equals 16 residues. Looked up from germline, CDR1 is LGHNA and CDR2 is YSLEER. CDR3 in DNA: TGCGCCAGCAGCCAAGATGGGGCAGGGGGCACAGATACGCAGTATTTT. It is translated as CASSQDGAGGTDTQYF.

The V and J genes are TRBV29-1 and TRBJ2-2; D might be TRBD2 (6 bases). Germline CDR1 reads SQVTM; CDR2 reads ANQGSEA. With 2 bases removed from V and 4 bases from J, the gap between germline ends came to 11 bases. This CDR3 is built from 14 residues. The CDR3 is CSVEKAAGTGELFF. The CDR3 nucleotides read TGCAGCGTTGAAAAAGCAGCGGGCACCGGGGAGCTGTTTTTT.

The chain employs TRBV4-3 and TRBJ2-2; D is tentatively TRBD1 or TRBD2 (5 bases each). Germline V lookup: CDR1 LGHNA, CDR2 YSLEER. The CDR3 is made up of 16 amino acids. V lost 0 bases, J lost 7 bases, and 15 bases lay in between. The CDR3 here is CASSQDRGGLGGELFF. The CDR3 DNA follows: TGCGCCAGCAGCCAAGATAGGGGCGGGTTGGGCGGGGAGCTGTTTTTT.

The sample holds one count of this clone. V is TRBV5-6 and J is TRBJ1-5; tentative D call: TRBD1 (6 bases). The CDR3 consists of 13 residues. The V and J ends lost 2 bases and 4 bases respectively, with 7 bases between them. Per the germline V gene, CDR1 is SGHDT and CDR2 is YYEEEE. The CDR3 sequence is CASSFQGNQPQHF. Written as DNA, the CDR3 is TGTGCCAGCAGCTTCCAGGGGAATCAGCCCCAGCATTTT.

CDR3 loop: CASSESFTGRDEQYF. CDR3 DNA sequence: TGTGCCAGCAGTGAGTCCTTTACAGGGAGGGACGAGCAGTACTTC. V gene TRBV2 combines with J gene TRBJ2-5, with TRBD2 as a possible D gene (7 bases). The end of the DNA is better explained by TRBJ2-7, so the J call may be wrong. The CDR3 extends over 15 amino acids. CDR1 SNHLY and CDR2 FYNNEI come from the germline V gene.

V gene TRBV5-1 combines with J gene TRBJ2-7; 10 nucleotides align to TRBD2. The CDR3 covers 14 residues. The V segment lost 5 bases and the J segment 0 bases; nucleotides outside the gene matches: 2. Germline V gene lookup returns CDR1 SGHRS and CDR2 YFSETQ. In DNA, the CDR3 is TGCGCCAGCAGTACTAGCGGGGTCTCCTACGAGCAGTACTTC. This codes for CASSTSGVSYEQYF.

This chain joins TRBV15 and TRBJ1-4; D may be TRBD1 (5 bases). There are 15 residues in the CDR3. Deletions cut 4 bases from V and 7 bases from J, with 16 bases between. CDR1 and CDR2 (germline): LNHNV, YYDKDF (reference sequence). CDR3: CATSMSGSRTEKLFF. In DNA form, the CDR3 reads TGTGCCACCAGCATGTCAGGGTCGCGGACTGAAAAACTGTTTTTT.

This chain uses TRBV27 with TRBJ2-7; 9 positions agree with TRBD1. This CDR3 comprises 18 residues. Germline V CDR1 and CDR2: MNHEY, SMNVEV (reference sequence). Trimming cost V 4 bases and J 1 base; bases outside gene matches: 14. DNA for the CDR3: TGTGCCAGCAGTTCTATGGGCCCCCGGGACAGGGCTTCCTACGAGCAGTACTTC. Translated, it gives CASSSMGPRDRASYEQYF.

This chain links TRBV5-1 with TRBJ2-5; D not certain. Germline CDR1 reads SGHRS; CDR2 reads YFSETQ. The CDR3 runs 15 residues. Trimming removed 1 base at V and 2 bases at J, with 12 bases between. DNA for the CDR3: TGCGCCAGCAGCTTGCTTAGCCACGAGCAAGAGACCCAGTACTTC. Protein sequence: CASSLLSHEQETQYF.

A note on this clone: At one of its ends the junction is not consistent with the germline gene, which may arise from a read error. V usage is TRBV5-1 and J usage is TRBJ1-4; 8 bases are shared with TRBD1. Per germline, CDR1 SGHRS and CDR2 YFSETQ. The CDR3 spans 15 residues. CDR3 in DNA: TGCGCCAGCAGCCCACTCGGGACAGGTGGAGAAAAGCTGTTTTTT. Protein: CASSPLGTGGEKLFF.

The CDR3 reads CASRIGHGGSSYNSPLHF. Written as DNA, the CDR3 is TGCGCCAGCAGAATAGGACACGGAGGAAGCTCCTATAATTCACCCCTCCACTTT. This chain uses TRBV4-3 with TRBJ1-6; D perhaps matches TRBD1 (5 bases). Trimming shortened V by 6 bases and J by 0 bases, and 18 bases separated the two germline ends. This CDR3 contains 18 residues. The V gene's germline CDR1 is LGHNA and CDR2 YSLEER.

The chain uses TRBV6-6 and TRBJ2-1; TRBD1 aligns across 8 bases. CDR3 length: 14 amino acids. With V trimmed by 6 bases and J by 6 bases, 7 bases remained unmatched. Germline CDR1 and CDR2: MNHNY and SVGAGI (reference sequence). Here the CDR3 DNA reads TGTGCCAGCAGGGACAGGGTGGGGAGCAATGAGCAGTTCTTC. Translation gives CASRDRVGSNEQFF.

The chain employs TRBV5-4 and TRBJ1-6; TRBD1 is a possible D gene (5 bases). V lost 1 base and J lost 3, with 5 bases in between. This CDR3 has 14 residues. Germline V gene sequence: CDR1 SGHNT, CDR2 YYREEE (reference sequence). In nucleotides, the CDR3 is TGTGCCAGCAGCTTGAGGGGCTATAATTCACCCCTCCACTTT. This translates into CASSLRGYNSPLHF.